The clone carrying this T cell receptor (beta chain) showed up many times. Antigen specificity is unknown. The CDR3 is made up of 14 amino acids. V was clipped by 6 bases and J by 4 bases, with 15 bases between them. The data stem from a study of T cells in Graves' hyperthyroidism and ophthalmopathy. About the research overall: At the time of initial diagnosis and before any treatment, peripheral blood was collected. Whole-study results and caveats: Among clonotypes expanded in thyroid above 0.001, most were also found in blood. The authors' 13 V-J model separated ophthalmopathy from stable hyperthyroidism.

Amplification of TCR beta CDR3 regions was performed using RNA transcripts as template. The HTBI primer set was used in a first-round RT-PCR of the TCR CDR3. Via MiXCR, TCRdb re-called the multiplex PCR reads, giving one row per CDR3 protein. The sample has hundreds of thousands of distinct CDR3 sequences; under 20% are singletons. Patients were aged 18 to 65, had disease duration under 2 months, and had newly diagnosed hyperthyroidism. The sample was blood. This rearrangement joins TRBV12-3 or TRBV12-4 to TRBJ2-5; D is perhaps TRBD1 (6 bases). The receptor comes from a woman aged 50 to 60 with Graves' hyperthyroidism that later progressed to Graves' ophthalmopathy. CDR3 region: CASRGTPEGETQYF. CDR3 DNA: TGTGCCAGCAGGGGGACACCCGAGGGAGAGACCCAGTACTTC.